The next 5 T cell receptor beta chains were all read from a single sample in a study of T cells in narcolepsy. The assay was immunoSEQ multiplex PCR, and TCRdb's table has in-frame clones only and misses some. The sample lists tens of thousands of clones; roughly 80% were seen once. Material for sequencing was memory (CD45RA-) CD4+ T cells from blood. Every receptor here comes from a human donor in good health.

The chain has TRBV7-2 and TRBJ1-1; maybe TRBD1 (5 bases). Germline assignment: CDR1 SGHTA and CDR2 FQGNSA. The CDR3 totals 13 residues. The germline V and J ends were trimmed by 2 bases and 4 bases, with 8 bases remaining between them. The CDR3 is CASSLQGITEAFF. The CDR3 DNA reads TGTGCCAGCAGCTTACAGGGTATCACTGAAGCTTTCTTT.

The V gene is TRBV5-4, the J gene TRBJ2-3; D remains ambiguous. Trimming stripped 4 bases from V and 4 bases from J, with 7 bases between. Germline CDR1 is SGHNT and CDR2 is YYREEE (reference sequence). This CDR3 has 12 residues. The CDR3 DNA follows: TGTGCCAGCAGCCCCGAACCAGATACGCAGTATTTT. It yields the protein CASSPEPDTQYF.

The gene calls are TRBV5-1 and TRBJ2-2, with 11 bases fitting TRBD1. With 1 base clipped from V and 2 bases from J, the junction kept 10 bases outside the gene matches. The CDR3 contains 19 residues. Germline V CDR1 and CDR2: SGHRS, YFSETQ. The CDR3: CASSLFGQGAVRNTGELFF. In DNA form, the CDR3 reads TGCGCCAGCAGCTTGTTCGGACAGGGGGCGGTGAGAAACACCGGGGAGCTGTTTTTT.

The chain has TRBV6-5 and TRBJ2-7; D may match TRBD1 or TRBD2 (5 bases each). Germline assignment: CDR1 MNHEY and CDR2 SVGAGI. Trimming left V 4 bases short and J 5 bases short, with 15 bases between. The CDR3 totals 14 residues. This CDR3 reads CASSLAGTEDEQYF. Written as DNA, the CDR3 is TGTGCCAGCAGTTTAGCCGGGACGGAGGACGAGCAGTACTTC.

The chain has TRBV11-1 and TRBJ2-3; TRBD1 aligns across 7 bases. CDR1 and CDR2 (germline): SGHAT, FQDESV (reference sequence). The CDR3 runs to 14 residues. Trimming removed 5 bases from V and 6 bases from J; junction bases left unmatched: 8. The CDR3 DNA reads as TGTGCCAGCAGCCCCAGACAGGGTACCGATACGCAGTATTTT. It encodes CASSPRQGTDTQYF. Full variable domain (missing parts from reference TRBV11-1 and TRBJ2-3): EAEVAQSPRYKITEKSQAVAFWCDPISGHATLYWYRQILGQGPELLVQFQDESVVDDSQLPKDRFSAERLKGVDSTLKIQPAELGDSAMYLCASSPRQGTDTQYFGPGTRLTVL.